The 16 T cell receptor beta chains below all came from one sample that was sequenced in a study of OX40 agonist ivuxolimab in advanced cancers. TCRdb's copy holds only in-frame clones and misses some; the assay was immunoSEQ multiplex PCR. The data show approximately 13,000 clones, around two thirds seen once. This specimen consisted of CD4+ or CD8+ T cells sorted from blood, obtained in a trial of the OX40 agonist ivuxolimab. Source of these receptors: an adult with an advanced solid tumor such as melanoma, head and neck, liver or kidney cancer.

The rearrangement links TRBV29-1 to TRBJ2-7, with D tentatively TRBD1 (6 bases). Trimming removed 4 bases at V and 0 bases at J, with 10 bases between. The CDR3 contains 13 residues. Germline CDR1 SQVTM, CDR2 ANQGSEA. Here the CDR3 reads CSVVPDSSYEQYF. In DNA, the CDR3 is TGCAGCGTTGTGCCGGACAGCTCCTACGAGCAGTACTTC.

This chain uses TRBV19 with TRBJ1-4; 7 positions match TRBD1. CDR3 length: 15 amino acids. J lost 0 bases, V lost 6 bases, and 4 bases had no gene match. In germline, CDR1 is LNHDA, CDR2 SQIVND (reference sequence). The CDR3 nucleotides read TGTGCCAGTAGCCCGGGGACAGCAACTAATGAAAAACTGTTTTTT. Residues: CASSPGTATNEKLFF.

CDR3 in amino acids: CAISLGQLYGYTF. The CDR3 coding sequence is TGTGCCATCAGCCTGGGACAGCTTTATGGCTACACCTTC. V and J are TRBV10-3 and TRBJ1-2, with 7 bases fitting TRBD1. The ends lost 6 bases at V and 5 bases at J; junction bases unmatched: 6. Germline V gene data show CDR1 as ENHRY and CDR2 as SYGVKD. The CDR3 contains 13 residues.

The table lists this clone with a few counts. The rearrangement links TRBV10-2 to TRBJ1-1, with TRBD1 as a possible D gene (6 bases). The germline V gene encodes CDR1 WSHSY and CDR2 SAAADI. This CDR3 comprises 13 residues. Trimming left V 7 bases short and J 6 bases short, with 15 bases between. The CDR3 region has the DNA TGCGCCAGCATGGAGTGGACAGACCCTGAAGCTTTCTTT. Translated, it gives CASMEWTDPEAFF.

This chain joins TRBV30 and TRBJ2-7; TRBD2 aligns across 9 bases. Germline CDR1 GTSNPN, CDR2 SVGIG (reference sequence). The CDR3 loop spans 14 amino acids. Unmatched junction bases numbered 5, after V lost 0 bases and J lost 5 bases. The DNA for the CDR3 is TGTGCCTGGAGTGTACGGGTAGCGGGAGACGAGCAGTACTTC. It encodes CAWSVRVAGDEQYF.

The chain joins TRBV7-8 to TRBJ2-3, with D perhaps matching TRBD2 (5 bases). CDR3 length: 13 residues. V was cut by 5 bases and J by 3 bases, with 9 bases left in between. CDR1 SGHVS and CDR2 FQNEAQ come from the germline V gene. This CDR3 is CASSEGGTDTQYF. CDR3 DNA sequence: TGTGCCAGCAGCGAGGGTGGGACAGATACGCAGTATTTT. Combining the CDR3 with reference TRBV7-8 and TRBJ2-3 gives the whole variable domain GAGVSQSPRYKVAKRGQDVALRCDPISGHVSLFWYQQALGQGPEFLTYFQNEAQLDKSGLPSDRFFAERPEGSVSTLKIQRTQQEDSAVYLCASSEGGTDTQYFGPGTRLTVL.

Written as DNA, the CDR3 is TGTGCCAGCAGCTCACAGGGGGCCGGGGAGCTGTTTTTT. Amino acids: CASSSQGAGELFF. The chain recombines TRBV13 with TRBJ2-2; 8 positions match TRBD1. Germline V lookup: CDR1 PRHDT, CDR2 FYEKMQ (reference sequence). The V gene end was trimmed by 4 bases and the J gene end by 6 bases; junction bases not matched to a gene: 1. The length of the CDR3 is 13 residues.

The V gene is TRBV5-1, the J gene TRBJ2-2; unclear D gene. The CDR3 length is 17 residues. V was shortened by 6 bases and J by 2 bases, with 20 bases between the two germline ends. Germline V gene sequence: CDR1 SGHRS, CDR2 YFSETQ. The CDR3 loop is CASNTLPLLSNTGELFF. CDR3 in DNA: TGCGCCAGCAATACACTCCCGCTACTTAGCAACACCGGGGAGCTGTTTTTT.

The V call is TRBV4-1, the J call TRBJ2-7, with D possibly being TRBD2 (6 bases). The CDR3 has 14 residues. The germline V and J ends were trimmed by 3 bases and 2 bases, with 11 bases remaining between them. CDR1 is MGHRA, CDR2 YSYEKL, per germline. CDR3 sequence (DNA): TGCGCCAGCAGCCAGGCGGGGAGCCCCTACGAGCAGTACTTC. Its protein product is CASSQAGSPYEQYF.

The chain combines TRBV28 with TRBJ1-1; 8 bases are a match to TRBD1. Germline V gene data show CDR1 as MDHEN and CDR2 as SYDVKM. CDR3 length: 14 amino acids. V gave up 6 bases and J gave up 2 bases; unmatched junction bases: 5. CDR3 sequence: CASRGTGSNTEAFF. Here the CDR3 DNA reads TGTGCCAGCAGGGGGACAGGATCTAACACTGAAGCTTTCTTT.

The rearrangement uses TRBV19 and TRBJ2-5; unclear D gene. Matching the DNA end better, TRBJ2-7 makes the J call doubtful. The CDR3 runs 12 residues. Germline values: CDR1 LNHDA, CDR2 SQIVND (reference sequence). CDR3 coding DNA: TGTGCCAGTACCTTCGACGGATACGAGCAGTACTTC. Translating gives CASTFDGYEQYF.

The rearrangement links TRBV19 to TRBJ2-1; 12 nucleotides line up with TRBD2. The CDR3 is 16 amino acids. Germline V gene data show CDR1 as LNHDA and CDR2 as SQIVND (reference sequence). Germline trimming cut 5 bases from V and 3 bases from J; bases unmatched to any gene: 5. In DNA, the CDR3 is TGTGCCAGTAGTGGGGGACTAGCGGGCATCTACAATGAGCAGTTCTTC. Its translation: CASSGGLAGIYNEQFF.

The V call is TRBV28, the J call TRBJ1-2; weak D call: TRBD1 (6 bases). CDR1 and CDR2 (germline): MDHEN, SYDVKM. This CDR3 region has 14 residues. The ends were cut back, 2 bases at V and 8 bases at J, with 15 bases in the middle. In DNA form, the CDR3 reads TGTGCCAGCAGTTTAAGAGGGGGGACTTGGGGCTACACCTTC. Amino acids: CASSLRGGTWGYTF.

Within the sample, this clone is medium-sized (0.01 to 0.1%). The chain links TRBV25-1 to TRBJ1-2, with no clear D. Deletions cut 4 bases from V and 8 bases from J, with 11 bases between. CDR3 length: 12 residues. CDR1 and CDR2 from the germline V gene are MGHDK and SYGVNS. Written as DNA, the CDR3 is TGTGCCAGCAGTGCCCAGGTCGGGGGCTACACCTTC. It specifies CASSAQVGGYTF.

The table lists this clone with a few counts. The genes are TRBV29-1 and TRBJ1-1; 9 bases match TRBD1. CDR3 size: 14 residues. Trimming cost V 6 bases and J 7 bases; bases outside gene matches: 12. Germline CDR1 is SQVTM and CDR2 is ANQGSEA. Written as DNA, the CDR3 is TGCAGCGTAGACGGACAGGGGCTTGAGGGTGAAGCTTTCTTT. This codes for CSVDGQGLEGEAFF.

The V gene is TRBV27, the J gene TRBJ1-1; weak D call: TRBD1 (5 bases). The V end was cut by 2 bases, the J end by 4 bases, with 11 bases between. This CDR3 contains 14 residues. Germline V gives CDR1 MNHEY, CDR2 SMNVEV (reference sequence). The CDR3 DNA reads TGTGCCAGCAGTTTACAGGCAGGGAGCACTGAAGCTTTCTTT. Protein: CASSLQAGSTEAFF.